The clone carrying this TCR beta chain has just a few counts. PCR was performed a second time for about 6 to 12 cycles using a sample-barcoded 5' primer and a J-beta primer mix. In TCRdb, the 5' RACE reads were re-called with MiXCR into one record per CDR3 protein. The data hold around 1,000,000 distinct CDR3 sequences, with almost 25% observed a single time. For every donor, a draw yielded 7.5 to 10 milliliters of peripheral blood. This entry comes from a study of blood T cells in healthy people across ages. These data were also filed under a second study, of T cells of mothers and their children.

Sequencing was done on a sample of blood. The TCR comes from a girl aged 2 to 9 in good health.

As DNA, the CDR3 is TGTGCCAGCAGCTTAATTGGTGGACCCAGAGAGACCCAGTACTTC. Its protein product is CASSLIGGPRETQYF. This chain joins TRBV7-3 and TRBJ2-5; D unresolved. The CDR3 contains 15 residues. The germline gives CDR1 SGHTA, CDR2 FQGTGA. Deletions cut 1 base from V and 4 bases from J, with 13 bases between.